The next 26 T cell receptor beta chains were all read from a single sample in a study of cytomegalovirus exposure and HLA in healthy donors. The PCR used 60 Vbeta and 13 Jbeta primers. Clones were sequenced by immunoSEQ multiplex PCR, and TCRdb holds only the in-frame ones, with some missing. In the table there are about 130,000 clones, 74% of which are singletons. The source material was PBMCs. These receptors originate from a man between 18 and 35 years old in good health and CMV-seropositive.

The chain couples TRBV29-1 to TRBJ2-2; 8 positions agree with TRBD2. CDR3 size: 13 residues. CDR1 and CDR2 from the germline V gene are SQVTM and ANQGSEA. Germline trimming cut 5 bases from V and 5 bases from J; bases unmatched to any gene: 4. CDR3 amino acids: CSVLRGGTGELFF. CDR3 in DNA: TGCAGCGTTCTTCGGGGGGGAACCGGGGAGCTGTTTTTT.

Remarks on this clone: At one end the junction does not follow the germline gene, possibly because of a read error. The chain is built from TRBV14 and TRBJ1-3; 10 positions agree with TRBD1. Germline V gene lookup returns CDR1 SGHDN and CDR2 FVKESK. CDR3 size: 15 residues. The CDR3 reads CASSHRQGAGNTTYF. The DNA of the CDR3 is TGTGCCAGCAGCCATCGACAGGGGGCTGGAAACACCACATATTTT.

This clone was detected once. V usage is TRBV7-9 and J usage is TRBJ2-7; 11 bases are a match to TRBD1. CDR3 size: 14 residues. Germline CDR1 reads SEHNR; CDR2 reads FQNEAQ (reference sequence). With V trimmed by 6 bases and J by 6 bases, 7 bases remained unmatched. CDR3 in DNA: TGTGCCAGCAGGCCCGGGACAGGGGGAAGCGAGCAGTACTTC. It yields the protein CASRPGTGGSEQYF.

The chain has TRBV4-1 and TRBJ2-1; 10 bases align to TRBD2. Germline lookup yields CDR1 MGHRA and CDR2 YSYEKL. Trimming at V came to 6 bases and at J to 0 bases, leaving 8 bases not matched to a gene. This CDR3 is built from 17 residues. CDR3 bases: TGCGCCAGCAGTCATGGGACTAGCGTAAGCTCCTACAATGAGCAGTTCTTC. Its protein is CASSHGTSVSSYNEQFF.

This chain uses TRBV11-2 with TRBJ1-1; no firm D call. This CDR3 region has 16 residues. V was pared by 1 base and J by 1 base, with 13 bases between. Per germline, CDR1 SGHAT and CDR2 FQNNGV. CDR3 nucleotides: TGTGCCAGCAGCTTAGTTGGGTTTGGGCGGAACACTGAAGCTTTCTTT. The encoded protein is CASSLVGFGRNTEAFF.

The genes are TRBV13 and TRBJ2-7, with 7 bases aligning to TRBD1. V gave up 3 bases and J gave up 5 bases; unmatched junction bases: 4. CDR3 length equals 13 residues. CDR1 is PRHDT and CDR2 is FYEKMQ in the germline V gene (reference sequence). The CDR3 reads CASSFDRENEQYF. For the CDR3, the DNA is TGTGCCAGCAGCTTCGACAGGGAAAACGAGCAGTACTTC.

In DNA form, the CDR3 reads TGTGCCAGCAGCGGTATTAGCGGTAGCTCCTACAATGAGCAGTTCTTC. Protein product: CASSGISGSSYNEQFF. The chain is built from TRBV9 and TRBJ2-1; tentatively, D is TRBD2 (6 bases). CDR3 length: 16 amino acids. V was cut by 3 bases and J by 0 bases, with 13 bases left in between. The V gene's germline CDR1 is SGDLS and CDR2 YYNGEE.

The rearrangement links TRBV14 to TRBJ2-1, with D perhaps TRBD2 (6 bases). Per germline, CDR1 SGHDN and CDR2 FVKESK. V gave up 1 base and J gave up 10 bases, with 11 bases separating them. The CDR3 totals 13 residues. The CDR3 spells CASSQGVAGEQFF. The CDR3 DNA follows: TGTGCCAGCAGCCAAGGCGTCGCGGGGGAGCAGTTCTTC.

The chain has TRBV10-1 and TRBJ1-6, with TRBD1 as a possible D gene (5 bases). The CDR3 runs to 15 residues. Germline V gene lookup returns CDR1 WNHNN and CDR2 SYGVQD (reference sequence). V was pared by 7 bases and J by 6 bases, with 16 bases between. The CDR3 DNA follows: TGCGCCAGCACTTCTAGACAGTACCGTAATTCACCCCTCCACTTT. This sequence encodes CASTSRQYRNSPLHF.

This clone turned up a few times. The genes are TRBV11-2 and TRBJ1-3, with D maybe TRBD1 (6 bases). CDR1 is SGHAT and CDR2 is FQNNGV in the germline V gene. V lost 5 bases and J 0 bases, leaving 11 bases between the germline ends. The CDR3 sequence is 15 residues long. The DNA for the CDR3 is TGTGCCAGCAGCCTGACAGGTAGCTCTGGAAACACCATATATTTT. Translation: CASSLTGSSGNTIYF. The whole variable domain, remainder taken from reference TRBV11-2 and TRBJ1-3, is EAGVAQSPRYKIIEKRQSVAFWCNPISGHATLYWYQQILGQGPKLLIQFQNNGVVDDSQLPKDRFSAERLKGVDSTLKIQPAKLEDSAVYLCASSLTGSSGNTIYFGEGSWLTVV.

This clone was counted only a few times. The rearrangement joins TRBV2 to TRBJ2-1; no clear D gene. The CDR3 extends over 15 amino acids. V was pared by 0 bases and J by 2 bases, with 8 bases between. Germline values: CDR1 SNHLY, CDR2 FYNNEI. The CDR3 is CASSEAGRTYNEQFF. The CDR3, as DNA: TGTGCCAGCAGTGAAGCGGGCCGAACCTACAATGAGCAGTTCTTC.

This chain links TRBV7-8 with TRBJ2-7, with D possibly TRBD1 on 6 matching bases. Trimming left V 6 bases short and J 2 bases short, with 11 bases between. CDR1 is SGHVS and CDR2 is FQNEAQ in the germline V gene. The CDR3 loop spans 13 amino acids. The CDR3 loop is CASRLKGAYEQYF. CDR3 sequence (DNA): TGTGCCAGCAGGCTCAAGGGGGCCTACGAGCAGTACTTC.

V and J are TRBV9 and TRBJ2-5; 9 bases are a match to TRBD2. The CDR3 length is 16 residues. With V trimmed by 4 bases and J by 5 bases, 12 bases remained unmatched. Looked up from germline, CDR1 is SGDLS and CDR2 is YYNGEE. The CDR3 nucleotides read TGTGCCAGCAGCCCGGAGGGAATAGCGGGAGCGGAGACCCAGTACTTC. Amino acids: CASSPEGIAGAETQYF.

This clone occurred a few times. The CDR3 loop is CASSYSRGRGLGVLTF. In nucleotides, the CDR3 is TGTGCCAGCAGTTACTCTCGAGGCAGGGGGTTAGGGGTCCTGACTTTC. The V call is TRBV6-5, the J call TRBJ2-6; 7 bases fit TRBD1. The CDR3 extends over 16 amino acids. Germline V lookup: CDR1 MNHEY, CDR2 SVGAGI. The V segment lost 0 bases and the J segment 13 bases; nucleotides outside the gene matches: 12.

This sequence joins TRBV5-8 and TRBJ2-5, with D maybe TRBD2 (5 bases). The V and J ends lost 1 base and 2 bases respectively, with 12 bases between them. The CDR3 consists of 15 residues. Germline V gene data show CDR1 as SGHTS and CDR2 as YDEGEE. The chain's CDR3 is CASSLIRGHQETQYF. In DNA, the CDR3 is TGTGCCAGCAGCTTGATCAGAGGGCATCAAGAGACCCAGTACTTC.

Comment on this clone: One junction end does not reproduce the germline sequence, and a read error may be involved. The rearrangement joins TRBV7-7 to TRBJ2-5; TRBD1 matches 9 bases. This CDR3 spans 16 amino acids. Germline CDR1 and CDR2: SSHAT and FNYEAQ (reference sequence). The CDR3 loop reads CASSLPGQGAGETQYF. DNA of the CDR3: TGTGCTAGCAGCTTGCCGGGACAGGGAGCGGGAGAGACCCAGTACTTC.

This chain uses TRBV9 with TRBJ2-2, with 9 nucleotides matching TRBD2. CDR1 and CDR2 (germline): SGDLS, YYNGEE. The CDR3 totals 17 residues. V lost 0 bases, J lost 7 bases, and 10 bases stayed unmatched. In DNA form, the CDR3 reads TGTGCCAGCAGCGTAGGGCTGGCGGGAGGGCCTGGCGGGGAGCTGTTTTTT. Translating it yields CASSVGLAGGPGGELFF.

This clone was counted a few times. This sequence joins TRBV27 and TRBJ1-2, with D maybe TRBD1 (6 bases). CDR1 and CDR2 from the germline V gene are MNHEY and SMNVEV (reference sequence). V lost 4 bases to trimming and J lost 8 bases, with 23 bases between them. The CDR3 consists of 16 residues. CDR3 sequence (DNA): TGTGCCAGCAGTTCCCTAGGGGGGGGGAGACCCTCGGGCTACACCTTC. This encodes CASSSLGGGRPSGYTF.

V is TRBV19 and J is TRBJ2-1; 7 nucleotides align to TRBD1. Germline assignment: CDR1 LNHDA and CDR2 SQIVND (reference sequence). The J segment lost 3 bases and the V segment lost 6 bases, leaving 8 bases of the junction unmatched. The CDR3 spans 15 residues. CDR3 amino acids: CASRTGQSVYNEQFF. The CDR3 region has the DNA TGTGCCAGTAGAACGGGACAGTCCGTCTACAATGAGCAGTTCTTC. Variable domain in full (rest from reference TRBV19 and TRBJ2-1): DGGITQSPKYLFRKEGQNVTLSCEQNLNHDAMYWYRQDPGQGLRLIYYSQIVNDFQKGDIAEGYSVSREKKESFPLTVTSAQKNPTAFYLCASRTGQSVYNEQFFGPGTRLTVL.

There are a few counts of this clone. The chain links TRBV19 to TRBJ2-2; no firm D call. The CDR3 is 14 amino acids. Germline CDR1 is LNHDA and CDR2 is SQIVND (reference sequence). Trimming cost V 6 bases and J 7 bases, with 15 bases left between them. CDR3 nucleotides: TGTGCCAGTAGGTCTTACAGTGTAGGCGGGGAGCTGTTTTTT. It is translated as CASRSYSVGGELFF.

V is TRBV7-2 and J is TRBJ2-5, with 9 nucleotides matching TRBD2. The CDR3 totals 18 residues. J gave up 0 bases and V 2 bases, and 10 bases lay outside the gene matches. Germline lookup yields CDR1 SGHTA and CDR2 FQGNSA. The CDR3 protein is CASSLKIGSGGYQETQYF. The CDR3 DNA follows: TGTGCCAGCAGCTTAAAAATCGGGAGCGGGGGGTACCAAGAGACCCAGTACTTC.

The V and J genes are TRBV7-2 and TRBJ2-5, with D possibly being TRBD1 (7 bases). The end of the DNA aligns better with TRBJ2-7, so the J call may be wrong. Germline V CDR1 and CDR2: SGHTA, FQGNSA. CDR3 length: 15 residues. CDR3 nucleotide sequence: TGTGCCAGCAGCCCAAACAGGGGAGGCACCTACGAGCAGTACTTC. Residues: CASSPNRGGTYEQYF.

The V gene is TRBV10-3, the J gene TRBJ2-5; TRBD1 agrees at 7 bases. Germline CDR1 and CDR2: ENHRY and SYGVKD. Germline trimming cut 9 bases from V and 0 bases from J; bases unmatched to any gene: 4. The length of the CDR3 is 13 residues. This CDR3 is CAIAGTDQETQYF. The CDR3 DNA is TGTGCCATTGCCGGGACAGACCAAGAGACCCAGTACTTC.

This chain joins TRBV29-1 and TRBJ1-4; D remains unclear. V shed 5 bases and J shed 5 bases, with 6 bases lying between them. The CDR3 has 11 amino acids. Germline CDR1 SQVTM, CDR2 ANQGSEA. The CDR3 protein is CSVFRNEKLFF. CDR3 DNA sequence: TGCAGCGTTTTCAGGAATGAAAAACTGTTTTTT.

The rearrangement joins TRBV28 to TRBJ2-3, with 11 bases aligning to TRBD1. This CDR3 spans 15 amino acids. J lost 0 bases, V lost 6 bases, and 2 bases had no gene match. CDR1 is MDHEN, CDR2 SYDVKM, per germline. Here the CDR3 reads CASSGQGASTDTQYF. In DNA form, the CDR3 reads TGTGCCAGCAGCGGACAGGGGGCGAGCACAGATACGCAGTATTTT.

The chain recombines TRBV29-1 with TRBJ1-1; 10 nucleotides align to TRBD1. V lost 6 bases to trimming and J lost 3 bases; unmatched junction nucleotides: 10. This CDR3 is built from 15 residues. Germline V gene data show CDR1 as SQVTM and CDR2 as ANQGSEA. Here the CDR3 reads CSVKSDRGWYTEAFF. CDR3 nucleotides: TGCAGCGTAAAATCGGACAGGGGGTGGTACACTGAAGCTTTCTTT. Drawing the rest from reference TRBV29-1 and TRBJ1-1, the complete variable domain is SAVISQKPSRDICQRGTSLTIQCQVDSQVTMMFWYRQQPGQSLTLIATANQGSEATYESGFVIDKFPISRPNLTFSTLTVSNMSPEDSSIYLCSVKSDRGWYTEAFFGQGTRLTVV.